This entry is about one T cell receptor (beta chain). This specimen belongs to a study of blood T cell repertoires in COVID-19. Study-wide background: Acute and convalescent COVID-19 samples came from the United States, Italy and Spain.

Authors' methods: Nucleated cell number was recorded as an estimate derived from reference gene primer amplification. Assay used: immunoSEQ multiplex PCR; TCRdb lists only in-frame clones, some missing. V and J calls and clone size are those listed in that table; D and trimming were worked out from the DNA. The data hold 70,000 to 100,000 clones, with roughly 84% observed a single time. The specimen was peripheral blood. The source is a human donor in a cohort sampled during active COVID-19.

The CDR3 DNA reads TGTGCCAGCAGCGTAGAAAGGGGGTTCTACACAGATACGCAGTATTTT. Amino acids: CASSVERGFYTDTQYF. The rearrangement joins TRBV9 to TRBJ2-3, with D possibly matching TRBD1 (6 bases). The germline gives CDR1 SGDLS, CDR2 YYNGEE. This CDR3 region has 16 residues. Trimming cost V 0 bases and J 2 bases, with 13 bases left between them.